Each of the 31 T cell receptor beta chains below was sequenced from the same sample in a study of radiation and T cells in renal cell carcinoma. Profiled with immunoSEQ multiplex PCR; TCRdb holds only in-frame clones, not every one. The table records some 150,000 clones, around nine tenths of them present only once. Regarding time point: blood 4 weeks post-SBRT, at nephrectomy. Treatment reported: 15 Gy SBRT to primary tumor, nephrectomy 4 weeks later. The sequencing used blood, collected from a patient whose treatment included radiotherapy and nephrectomy. These receptors originate from a woman aged 45-65 years with renal cell carcinoma.

The CDR3 nucleotides are TGTGCCATCAGTGAAGGGACTAGCGCTGAGCAGTTCTTC. Amino acid sequence: CAISEGTSAEQFF. This rearrangement joins TRBV10-3 to TRBJ2-1; 10 nucleotides match TRBD2. Germline values: CDR1 ENHRY, CDR2 SYGVKD. The length of the CDR3 is 13 residues. With V trimmed by 3 bases and J by 9 bases, 2 bases remained unmatched.

The J gene is TRBJ2-3, the V gene TRBV10-1; D gene ambiguous. Germline values: CDR1 WNHNN, CDR2 SYGVQD (reference sequence). The CDR3 totals 14 residues. V lost 9 bases, J lost 4 bases, and 17 bases lay in between. For the CDR3, the DNA is TGCGCCAGTTCCGACCCCTTGGGCGCAGATACGCAGTATTTT. Encoded protein: CASSDPLGADTQYF.

The rearrangement links TRBV6-5 to TRBJ2-3; D uncertain. The V end lost 6 bases, the J end lost 6 bases, and 13 bases lay between the germline ends. CDR1 MNHEY and CDR2 SVGAGI come from the germline V gene. The CDR3 runs to 13 residues. In DNA form, the CDR3 reads TGTGCCAGCAGCCTAAGATTGGGGGATACGCAGTATTTT. The encoded protein is CASSLRLGDTQYF.

Concerning this clone itself: Other DNA sequences in this sample translate to the same CDR3. This rearrangement joins TRBV11-2 to TRBJ2-7; no firm D call. Trimming took off 1 base at V and 6 bases at J, with 4 bases between the two ends. Germline V CDR1 and CDR2: SGHAT, FQNNGV. The CDR3 loop spans 11 amino acids. The DNA for the CDR3 is TGTGCCAGCAGCTTAGTAGGCGAGCAGTACTTC. It codes for CASSLVGEQYF.

V and J are TRBV11-1 and TRBJ2-1; either TRBD1 or TRBD2 may supply D (5 bases each). This CDR3 comprises 16 residues. V gave up 5 bases and J gave up 5 bases, with 19 bases separating them. Germline lookup yields CDR1 SGHAT and CDR2 FQDESV (reference sequence). The CDR3 region is CASSPSGTKANNEQFF. In DNA, the CDR3 is TGTGCCAGCAGCCCCTCCGGGACCAAGGCTAACAATGAGCAGTTCTTC.

The CDR3 nucleotides are TGCGCCAGCAGCTTCGGGGGGGCTCGAAATGAGCAGTTCTTC. This codes for CASSFGGARNEQFF. J is TRBJ2-1 and V is TRBV5-1, with 8 bases aligning to TRBD2. CDR3 length: 14 amino acids. Per the germline V gene, CDR1 is SGHRS and CDR2 is YFSETQ. The ends lost 2 bases at V and 7 bases at J; junction bases unmatched: 5.

The chain employs TRBV9 and TRBJ2-7, with 13 bases aligning to TRBD2. V lost 0 bases to trimming and J lost 5 bases; unmatched junction nucleotides: 5. The CDR3 totals 16 residues. Germline V gene data show CDR1 as SGDLS and CDR2 as YYNGEE. Written as DNA, the CDR3 is TGTGCCAGCAGCGTAGAAGGACTAGCGGGAGTTCACGAGCAGTACTTC. It translates to CASSVEGLAGVHEQYF.

This chain links TRBV28 with TRBJ2-2; 7 bases are a match to TRBD1. Germline CDR1 is MDHEN and CDR2 is SYDVKM. V lost 10 bases and J lost 6; bases outside the gene matches: 11. The CDR3 contains 14 residues. Here the CDR3 reads CATIDRVPAGELFF. CDR3 coding DNA: TGTGCCACCATTGACAGGGTTCCGGCCGGGGAGCTGTTTTTT.

This clone was seen a handful of times. The chain carries TRBV6-6 and TRBJ2-3; 7 bases agree with TRBD2. Trimming removed 0 bases from V and 1 base from J; junction bases left unmatched: 1. Germline-derived CDR1 and CDR2 are MNHNY and SVGAGI (reference sequence). The length of the CDR3 is 15 residues. The CDR3 protein is CASSYSGGGTDTQYF. CDR3 bases: TGTGCCAGCAGTTACTCGGGAGGGGGCACAGATACGCAGTATTTT.

This clone was detected only once. The chain recombines TRBV5-1 with TRBJ1-5; no definite D call. The CDR3 extends over 15 amino acids. The V end lost 0 bases, the J end lost 4 bases, and 11 bases lay between the germline ends. The germline CDR1 and CDR2 sequences are SGHRS and YFSETQ. CDR3 in amino acids: CASSLGVERNQPQHF. CDR3 sequence (DNA): TGCGCCAGCAGCTTGGGGGTTGAGAGGAATCAGCCCCAGCATTTT.

V usage is TRBV5-1 and J usage is TRBJ1-3, with D perhaps matching TRBD1 (5 bases). Germline V gene sequence: CDR1 SGHRS, CDR2 YFSETQ. V lost 0 bases and J 0 bases, leaving 7 bases between the germline ends. There are 15 residues in the CDR3. The CDR3 nucleotides are TGCGCCAGCAGCTTGGGGGGGAGCTCTGGAAACACCATATATTTT. Translating it yields CASSLGGSSGNTIYF.

The V and J genes are TRBV25-1 and TRBJ2-3; 10 bases line up with TRBD2. V shed 7 bases and J 1 base; nucleotides not matched to a gene: 11. Per the germline V gene, CDR1 is MGHDK and CDR2 is SYGVNS. This CDR3 has 17 amino acids. CDR3 residues: CASTLAGGGVGTDTQYF. The CDR3 nucleotides read TGTGCCAGCACTTTAGCGGGAGGAGGGGTTGGCACAGATACGCAGTATTTT. Full variable domain (rest looked up from reference TRBV25-1 and TRBJ2-3): EADIYQTPRYLVIGTGKKITLECSQTMGHDKMYWYQQDPGMELHLIHYSYGVNSTEKGDLSSESTVSRIRTEHFPLTLESARPSHTSQYLCASTLAGGGVGTDTQYFGPGTRLTVL.

Ten or more counts support this clone. This chain connects TRBV25-1 to TRBJ1-1, with 7 bases matching TRBD1. The V gene's germline CDR1 is MGHDK and CDR2 SYGVNS. Germline trimming cut 1 base from V and 3 bases from J; bases unmatched to any gene: 5. This CDR3 spans 15 amino acids. The CDR3 nucleotides read TGTGCCAGCAGTGAATCTGTCACAGGGGACACTGAAGCTTTCTTT. Residues: CASSESVTGDTEAFF.

This chain joins TRBV10-1 and TRBJ2-2; D might be TRBD2 (5 bases). Germline CDR1 WNHNN, CDR2 SYGVQD (reference sequence). CDR3 length: 14 residues. Trimming stripped 2 bases from V and 6 bases from J, with 10 bases between. As DNA, the CDR3 is TGCGCCAGCAGTGAGGGCTCCGGGGCCGGGGAGCTGTTTTTT. It translates to CASSEGSGAGELFF.

This rearrangement joins TRBV5-1 to TRBJ1-1, with 10 bases aligning to TRBD1. With V trimmed by 4 bases and J by 4 bases, 4 bases remained unmatched. Germline CDR1 is SGHRS and CDR2 is YFSETQ. CDR3 size: 14 residues. As DNA, the CDR3 is TGCGCCAGCAGCCCCGGACAGGGGGTCACTGAAGCTTTCTTT. This codes for CASSPGQGVTEAFF.

The rearrangement uses TRBV11-2 and TRBJ2-3; D unresolved. Per germline, CDR1 SGHAT and CDR2 FQNNGV. The V gene lost 2 bases and the J gene lost 0 bases, with 6 bases spanning the gap. CDR3 length equals 14 residues. In DNA form, the CDR3 reads TGTGCCAGCAGCTTACGGCGTAGCACAGATACGCAGTATTTT. Translating it yields CASSLRRSTDTQYF. The variable domain in full, with the rest retrieved from reference TRBV11-2 and TRBJ2-3, is EAGVAQSPRYKIIEKRQSVAFWCNPISGHATLYWYQQILGQGPKLLIQFQNNGVVDDSQLPKDRFSAERLKGVDSTLKIQPAKLEDSAVYLCASSLRRSTDTQYFGPGTRLTVL.

V usage is TRBV9 and J usage is TRBJ2-5; D gene uncertain. V was clipped by 2 bases and J by 5 bases, with 10 bases between them. CDR1 is SGDLS, CDR2 YYNGEE, per germline. This CDR3 region has 13 residues. The chain's CDR3 is CASSVAASETQYF. The CDR3 DNA reads TGTGCCAGCAGCGTTGCGGCCTCGGAGACCCAGTACTTC.

V gene TRBV28 combines with J gene TRBJ2-2; D not certain. The CDR3 contains 14 residues. The germline V gene encodes CDR1 MDHEN and CDR2 SYDVKM. The ends were cut back, 1 base at V and 4 bases at J, with 7 bases in the middle. This CDR3 is CASSLSQITGELFF. The CDR3 DNA reads TGTGCCAGCAGTTTATCTCAGATCACCGGGGAGCTGTTTTTT.

This clone was observed a few times. The chain recombines TRBV7-9 with TRBJ1-1; no clear D gene. This CDR3 contains 11 residues. The V and J ends lost 8 bases and 10 bases respectively, with 14 bases between them. Looked up from germline, CDR1 is SEHNR and CDR2 is FQNEAQ (reference sequence). The CDR3 DNA follows: TGTGCCAGCTCATCTGTGACACTAGCTTTCTTT. Protein product: CASSSVTLAFF.

The chain couples TRBV7-2 to TRBJ2-4, with 9 positions matching TRBD2. V gave up 5 bases and J gave up 0 bases; unmatched junction bases: 5. Germline V gene sequence: CDR1 SGHTA, CDR2 FQGNSA. This CDR3 spans 16 amino acids. CDR3 protein: CASSSSGSQAKNIQYF. For the CDR3, the DNA is TGTGCCAGCAGCAGTAGCGGGAGTCAAGCCAAAAACATTCAGTACTTC.

This sequence joins TRBV5-1 and TRBJ2-1; possible D gene TRBD2, 6 bases. This CDR3 region has 14 residues. The V end was cut by 4 bases, the J end by 9 bases, with 17 bases between. CDR1 SGHRS and CDR2 YFSETQ come from the germline V gene. DNA of the CDR3: TGCGCCAGCAGCCCGGGCCTCCCCGGGGGTGAGCAGTTCTTC. Protein product: CASSPGLPGGEQFF.

This chain uses TRBV28 with TRBJ2-7, with 11 positions matching TRBD2. Germline values: CDR1 MDHEN, CDR2 SYDVKM. The CDR3 totals 14 residues. Unmatched junction bases numbered 5, after V lost 5 bases and J lost 5 bases. The CDR3 DNA sequence: TGTGCCAGCAGTCCGGGACTAGCGGTTGACGAGCAGTACTTC. Residues: CASSPGLAVDEQYF.

The chain combines TRBV9 with TRBJ1-2; 7 bases match TRBD1. The CDR3 contains 14 residues. J lost 5 bases, V lost 0 bases, and 4 bases had no gene match. Germline assignment: CDR1 SGDLS and CDR2 YYNGEE. Written as DNA, the CDR3 is TGTGCCAGCAGCGTAGGGACAGGAGCATATGGCTACACCTTC. Residues: CASSVGTGAYGYTF.

There are a few counts of this clone. The chain uses TRBV29-1 and TRBJ1-1, with D possibly matching TRBD1 (6 bases). V shed 5 bases and J shed 2 bases, with 15 bases lying between them. This CDR3 comprises 14 residues. CDR1 is SQVTM, CDR2 ANQGSEA, per germline. The CDR3 spells CSVKGKGGNTEAFF. CDR3 nucleotide sequence: TGCAGCGTTAAGGGTAAGGGGGGAAACACTGAAGCTTTCTTT.

The chain carries TRBV5-6 and TRBJ1-4; 12 positions agree with TRBD1. Germline values: CDR1 SGHDT, CDR2 YYEEEE. The CDR3 loop spans 15 amino acids. V gave up 4 bases and J gave up 8 bases; unmatched junction bases: 6. As DNA, the CDR3 is TGTGCCAGCAGCCGAGGGACAGGGGGCGGCGAAAAACTGTTTTTT. This codes for CASSRGTGGGEKLFF. Using reference TRBV5-6 and TRBJ1-4 for the parts outside the CDR3, the full variable domain is DAGVTQSPTHLIKTRGQQVTLRCSPKSGHDTVSWYQQALGQGPQFIFQYYEEEERQRGNFPDRFSGHQFPNYSSELNVNALLLGDSALYLCASSRGTGGGEKLFFGSGTQLSVL.

The rearrangement links TRBV10-3 to TRBJ2-5; D might be TRBD1 or TRBD2, each matching 5 bases. The end of the DNA fits TRBJ2-7 better, so the J call may be wrong. The CDR3 spans 14 residues. The germline CDR1 and CDR2 sequences are ENHRY and SYGVKD. DNA of the CDR3: TGTGCCATCAGTGAGGTCAGGGAGCCCTACGAGCAGTACTTC. Translation: CAISEVREPYEQYF.

The rearrangement uses TRBV6-5 and TRBJ2-5, with D possibly TRBD2 on 6 matching bases. This CDR3 is built from 16 residues. Trimming removed 4 bases from V and 4 bases from J, with 19 bases in between. Germline V gene sequence: CDR1 MNHEY, CDR2 SVGAGI. Written as DNA, the CDR3 is TGTGCCAGCAGTTCCACCCTAGGAGGAGGGATAGAGACCCAGTACTTC. It encodes CASSSTLGGGIETQYF.

The genes are TRBV7-9 and TRBJ2-1; D not certain. Looked up from germline, CDR1 is SEHNR and CDR2 is FQNEAQ (reference sequence). CDR3 size: 11 residues. Trimming left V 1 base short and J 9 bases short, with 4 bases between. DNA for the CDR3: TGTGCCAGCAGCTTAGTAGGTGAGCAGTTCTTC. Translated: CASSLVGEQFF.

J is TRBJ2-4 and V is TRBV18; perhaps TRBD1 as D (6 bases). The CDR3 consists of 13 residues. Per the germline V gene, CDR1 is KGHSH and CDR2 is LQKENI. The V end was cut by 1 base, the J end by 13 bases, with 14 bases between. CDR3 bases: TGTGCCAGCTCACCACTACAGGGAAGTGAGCAGTACTTC. Residues: CASSPLQGSEQYF.

J is TRBJ2-1 and V is TRBV20-1; unclear D gene. The length of the CDR3 is 11 residues. The ends were cut back, 6 bases at V and 3 bases at J, with 6 bases in the middle. Germline V gives CDR1 DFQATT, CDR2 SNEGSKA (reference sequence). The CDR3 bases are TGCAGTGCCCCGGTCTACAATGAGCAGTTCTTC. Translating it yields CSAPVYNEQFF.

This clone appeared a single time. The gene calls are TRBV19 and TRBJ1-4; TRBD1 is a possible D gene (6 bases). The ends were cut back, 7 bases at V and 3 bases at J, with 18 bases in the middle. This CDR3 has 16 amino acids. The germline V gene encodes CDR1 LNHDA and CDR2 SQIVND (reference sequence). The CDR3 sequence is CASTERGRIANEKLFF. CDR3 nucleotides: TGTGCCAGTACCGAACGGGGGCGGATAGCTAATGAAAAACTGTTTTTT.